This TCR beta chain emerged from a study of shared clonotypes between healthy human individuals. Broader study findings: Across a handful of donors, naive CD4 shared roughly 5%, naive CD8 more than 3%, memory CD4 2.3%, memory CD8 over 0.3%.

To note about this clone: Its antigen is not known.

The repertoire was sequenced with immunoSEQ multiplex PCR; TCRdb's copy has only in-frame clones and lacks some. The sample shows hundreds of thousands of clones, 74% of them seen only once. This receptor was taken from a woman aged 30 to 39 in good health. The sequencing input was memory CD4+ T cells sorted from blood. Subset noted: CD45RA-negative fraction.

Here the CDR3 reads CASIPRWAQRGEQFF. CDR3 sequence (DNA): TGTGCCAGCATCCCGAGGTGGGCCCAAAGAGGTGAGCAGTTCTTC. The chain combines TRBV6-6 with TRBJ2-1; D uncertain. This CDR3 is 15 amino acids long. Germline values: CDR1 MNHNY, CDR2 SVGAGI (reference sequence). V was clipped by 7 bases and J by 9 bases, with 22 bases between them.